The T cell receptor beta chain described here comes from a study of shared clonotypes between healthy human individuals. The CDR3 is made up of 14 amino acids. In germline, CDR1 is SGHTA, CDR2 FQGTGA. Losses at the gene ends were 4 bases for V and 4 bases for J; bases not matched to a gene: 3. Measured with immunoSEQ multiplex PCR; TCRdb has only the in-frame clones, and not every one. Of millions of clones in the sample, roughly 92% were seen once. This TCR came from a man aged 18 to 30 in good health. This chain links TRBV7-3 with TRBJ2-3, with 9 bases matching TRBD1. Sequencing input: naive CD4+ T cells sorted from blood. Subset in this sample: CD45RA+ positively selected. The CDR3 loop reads CASSYDRGSDTQYF. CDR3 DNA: TGTGCCAGCAGCTACGACAGGGGGTCAGATACGCAGTATTTT.